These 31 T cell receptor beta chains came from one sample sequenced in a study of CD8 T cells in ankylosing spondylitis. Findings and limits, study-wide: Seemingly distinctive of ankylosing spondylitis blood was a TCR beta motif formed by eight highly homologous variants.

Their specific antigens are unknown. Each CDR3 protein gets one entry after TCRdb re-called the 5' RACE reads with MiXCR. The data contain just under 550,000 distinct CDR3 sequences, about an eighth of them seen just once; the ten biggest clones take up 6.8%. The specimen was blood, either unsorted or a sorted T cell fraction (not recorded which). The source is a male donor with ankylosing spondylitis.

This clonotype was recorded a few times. CDR3 sequence: CASSQDPRGRVIFRNEQFF. CDR3 DNA: TGTGCCAGCAGCCAAGACCCCCGGGGGCGGGTTATATTCCGGAATGAGCAGTTCTTC. The rearrangement links TRBV4-2 to TRBJ2-1; D possibly matches TRBD1 or TRBD2 (6 bases each). CDR1 and CDR2 from the germline V gene are LGHNA and YNFKEQ. The CDR3 extends over 19 amino acids. Trimming left V 0 bases short and J 7 bases short, with 25 bases between.

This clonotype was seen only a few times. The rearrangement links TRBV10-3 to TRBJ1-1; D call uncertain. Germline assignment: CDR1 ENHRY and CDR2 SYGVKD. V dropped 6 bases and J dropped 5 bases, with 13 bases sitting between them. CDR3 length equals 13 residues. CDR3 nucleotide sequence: TGTGCCATCAGCGAATGGGCGGAGACTGAAGCTTTCTTT. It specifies CAISEWAETEAFF.

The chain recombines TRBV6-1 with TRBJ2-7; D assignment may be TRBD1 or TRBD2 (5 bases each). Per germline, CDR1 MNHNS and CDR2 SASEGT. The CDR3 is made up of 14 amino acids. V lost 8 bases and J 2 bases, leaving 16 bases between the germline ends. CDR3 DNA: TGTGCCAGCCGCCGGGACGGGCAAACCTACGAGCAGTACGTC. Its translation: CASRRDGQTYEQYV.

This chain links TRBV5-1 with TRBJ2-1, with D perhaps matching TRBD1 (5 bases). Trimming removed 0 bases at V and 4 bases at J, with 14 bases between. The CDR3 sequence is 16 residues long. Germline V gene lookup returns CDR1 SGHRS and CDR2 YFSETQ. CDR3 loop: CASSLGSGFVYNEQFF. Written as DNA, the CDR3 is TGCGCCAGCAGCTTGGGTTCAGGGTTTGTGTACAATGAGCAGTTCTTC.

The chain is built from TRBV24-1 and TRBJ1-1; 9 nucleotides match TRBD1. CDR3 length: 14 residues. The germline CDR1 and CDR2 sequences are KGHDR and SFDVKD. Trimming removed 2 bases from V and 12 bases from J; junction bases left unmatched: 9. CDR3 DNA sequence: TGTGCCACCAGTGATTCTCAGGACAGGGGTGAGACTTTCTTT. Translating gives CATSDSQDRGETFF.

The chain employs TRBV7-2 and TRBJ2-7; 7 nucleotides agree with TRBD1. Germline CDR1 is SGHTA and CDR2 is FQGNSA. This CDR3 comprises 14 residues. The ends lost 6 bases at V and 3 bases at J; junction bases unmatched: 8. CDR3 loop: CASSPRPGGYEQYF. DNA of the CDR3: TGTGCCAGCAGTCCCCGGCCAGGGGGCTACGAGCAGTACTTC.

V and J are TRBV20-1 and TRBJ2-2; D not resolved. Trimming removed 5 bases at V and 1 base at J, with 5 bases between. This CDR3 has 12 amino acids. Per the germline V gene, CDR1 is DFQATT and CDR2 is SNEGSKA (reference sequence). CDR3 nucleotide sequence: TGCAGTGCTGGTGAGAACACCGGGGAGCTGTTTTTT. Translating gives CSAGENTGELFF.

The CDR3 DNA reads as TGTGCCATCAGTGAGTCGCCCGGGGAACCCACGACCTACGAGCAGTACTTC. It is translated as CAISESPGEPTTYEQYF. This chain links TRBV10-3 with TRBJ2-7; weak D call: TRBD2 (5 bases). Looked up from germline, CDR1 is ENHRY and CDR2 is SYGVKD. Trimming took off 0 bases at V and 2 bases at J, with 17 bases between the two ends. The CDR3 has 17 amino acids.

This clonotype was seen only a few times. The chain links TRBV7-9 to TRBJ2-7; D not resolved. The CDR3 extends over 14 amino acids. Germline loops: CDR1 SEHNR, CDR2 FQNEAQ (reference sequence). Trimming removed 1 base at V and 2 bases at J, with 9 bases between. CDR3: CASSLVSSPYEQYF. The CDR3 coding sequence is TGTGCCAGCAGCTTAGTATCCAGCCCCTACGAGCAGTACTTC.

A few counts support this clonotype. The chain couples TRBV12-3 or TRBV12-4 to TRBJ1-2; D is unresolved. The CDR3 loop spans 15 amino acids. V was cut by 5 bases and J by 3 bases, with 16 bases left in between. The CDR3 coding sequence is TGTGCCAGCAGTCTCGCCCGGGCTGCCTACTATGGCTACACCTTC. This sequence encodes CASSLARAAYYGYTF.

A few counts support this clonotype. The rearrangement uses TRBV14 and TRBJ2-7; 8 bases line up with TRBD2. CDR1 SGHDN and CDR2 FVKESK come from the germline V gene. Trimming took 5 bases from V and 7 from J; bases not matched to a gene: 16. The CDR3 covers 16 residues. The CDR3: CASSAHGGAGAREQYV. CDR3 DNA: TGTGCCAGCAGCGCGCACGGGGGAGCGGGAGCCAGGGAGCAGTACGTC.

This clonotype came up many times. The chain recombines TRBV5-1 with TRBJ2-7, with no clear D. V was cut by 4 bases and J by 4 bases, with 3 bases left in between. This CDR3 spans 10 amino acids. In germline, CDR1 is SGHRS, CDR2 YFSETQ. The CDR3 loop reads CASSGYEQYV. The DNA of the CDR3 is TGCGCCAGCAGCGGGTACGAGCAGTACGTC.

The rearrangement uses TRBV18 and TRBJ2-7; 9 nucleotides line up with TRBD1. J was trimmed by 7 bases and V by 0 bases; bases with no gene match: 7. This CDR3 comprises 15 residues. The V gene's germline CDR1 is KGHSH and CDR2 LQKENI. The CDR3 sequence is CASSPPSRTGAEQYF. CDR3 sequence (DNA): TGTGCCAGCTCACCACCTTCGCGGACAGGGGCAGAGCAGTACTTC.

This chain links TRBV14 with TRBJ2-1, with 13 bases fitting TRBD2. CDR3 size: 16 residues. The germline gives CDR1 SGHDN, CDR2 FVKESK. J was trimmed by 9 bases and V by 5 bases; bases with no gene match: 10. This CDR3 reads CASSIAGLAGVVEQFF. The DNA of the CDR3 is TGTGCCAGCAGCATTGCTGGACTAGCGGGAGTAGTTGAGCAGTTCTTC.

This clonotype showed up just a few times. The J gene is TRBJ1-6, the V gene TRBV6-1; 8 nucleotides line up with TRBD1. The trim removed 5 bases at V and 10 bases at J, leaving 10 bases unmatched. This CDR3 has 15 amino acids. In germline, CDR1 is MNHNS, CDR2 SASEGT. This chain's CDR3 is CASSRSTGGGSPLHF. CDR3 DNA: TGTGCCAGCAGTCGTTCCACAGGGGGAGGGTCACCCCTCCACTTT.

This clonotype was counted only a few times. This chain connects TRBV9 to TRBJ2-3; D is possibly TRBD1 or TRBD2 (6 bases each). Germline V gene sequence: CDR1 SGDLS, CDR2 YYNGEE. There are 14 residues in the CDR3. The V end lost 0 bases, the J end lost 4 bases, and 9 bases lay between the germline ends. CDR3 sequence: CASSVDRGADTQYF. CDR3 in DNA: TGTGCCAGCAGCGTAGATAGGGGGGCAGATACGCAGTATTTT.

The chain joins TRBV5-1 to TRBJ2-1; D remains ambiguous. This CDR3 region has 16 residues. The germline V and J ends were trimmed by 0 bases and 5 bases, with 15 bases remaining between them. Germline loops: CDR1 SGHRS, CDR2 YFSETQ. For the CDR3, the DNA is TGCGCCAGCAGCTTGGGGGTGGGGATTGTCCACAATGAGCAGTTCTTC. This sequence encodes CASSLGVGIVHNEQFF.

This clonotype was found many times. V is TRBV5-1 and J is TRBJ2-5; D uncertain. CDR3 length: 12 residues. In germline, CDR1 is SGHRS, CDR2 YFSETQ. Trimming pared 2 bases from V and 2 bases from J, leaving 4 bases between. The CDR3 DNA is TGCGCCAGCAGCTTCGGGCAAGAGACCCAGTACTTC. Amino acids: CASSFGQETQYF.

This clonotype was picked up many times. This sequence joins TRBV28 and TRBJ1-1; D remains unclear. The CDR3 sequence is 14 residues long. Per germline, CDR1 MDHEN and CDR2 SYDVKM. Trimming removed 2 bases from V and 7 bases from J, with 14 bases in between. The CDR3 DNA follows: TGTGCCAGCAGTTTAAGGTCACGGACGGTTGAAGCTTTCTTT. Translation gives CASSLRSRTVEAFF. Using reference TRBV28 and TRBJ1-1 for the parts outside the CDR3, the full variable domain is DVKVTQSSRYLVKRTGEKVFLECVQDMDHENMFWYRQDPGLGLRLIYFSYDVKMKEKGDIPEGYSVSREKKERFSLILESASTNQTSMYLCASSLRSRTVEAFFGQGTRLTVV.

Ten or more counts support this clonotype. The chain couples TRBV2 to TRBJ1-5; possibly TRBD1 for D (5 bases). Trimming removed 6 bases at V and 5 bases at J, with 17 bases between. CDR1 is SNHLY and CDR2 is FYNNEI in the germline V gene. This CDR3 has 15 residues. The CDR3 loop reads CASSVVSGGHQPQHF. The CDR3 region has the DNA TGTGCCAGCAGCGTCGTCTCCGGGGGTCATCAGCCCCAGCATTTT.

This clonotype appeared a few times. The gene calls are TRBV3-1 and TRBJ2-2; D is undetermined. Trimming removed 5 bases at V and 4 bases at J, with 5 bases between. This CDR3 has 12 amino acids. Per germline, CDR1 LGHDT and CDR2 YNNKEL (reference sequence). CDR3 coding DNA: TGTGCCAGCAGCGACGGCACCGGGGAGCTGTTTTTT. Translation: CASSDGTGELFF.

For the CDR3, the DNA is TGTGCCAGCAGCTTAGAAGTACCGGGACTAGCCAATGAGCAGTTCTTC. Translated, it gives CASSLEVPGLANEQFF. The J gene is TRBJ2-1, the V gene TRBV7-7; 9 bases line up with TRBD2. Germline V CDR1 and CDR2: SSHAT, FNYEAQ (reference sequence). The V gene end was trimmed by 1 base and the J gene end by 6 bases; junction bases not matched to a gene: 7. The CDR3 totals 16 residues.

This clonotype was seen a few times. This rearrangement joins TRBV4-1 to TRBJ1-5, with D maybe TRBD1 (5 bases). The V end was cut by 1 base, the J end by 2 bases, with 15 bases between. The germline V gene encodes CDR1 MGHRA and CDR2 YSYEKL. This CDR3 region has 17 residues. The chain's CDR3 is CASSQGVVGTGNQPQHF. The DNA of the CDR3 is TGCGCCAGCAGCCAAGGGGTAGTGGGGACTGGCAATCAGCCCCAGCATTTT.

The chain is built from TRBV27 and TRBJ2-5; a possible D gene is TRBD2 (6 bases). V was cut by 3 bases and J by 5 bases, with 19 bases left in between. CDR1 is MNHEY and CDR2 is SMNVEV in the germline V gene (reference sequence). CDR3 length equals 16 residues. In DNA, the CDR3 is TGTGCCAGCAGTTTTCAATGGTCGGGGGATTGGGAGACCCAGTACTTC. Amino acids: CASSFQWSGDWETQYF.

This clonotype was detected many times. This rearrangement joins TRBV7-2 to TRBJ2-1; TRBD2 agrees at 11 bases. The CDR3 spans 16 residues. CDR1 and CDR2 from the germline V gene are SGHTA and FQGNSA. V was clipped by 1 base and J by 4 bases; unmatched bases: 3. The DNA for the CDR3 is TGTGCCAGCAGCTTAGACGTAGCGGGAGGGTACAATGAGCAGTTCTTC. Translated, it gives CASSLDVAGGYNEQFF.

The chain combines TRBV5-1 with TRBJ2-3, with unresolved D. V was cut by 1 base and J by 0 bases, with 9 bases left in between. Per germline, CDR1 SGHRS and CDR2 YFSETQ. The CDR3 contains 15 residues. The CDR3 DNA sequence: TGCGCCAGCAGCTTGCAAGGAGTTAGCACAGATACGCAGTATTTT. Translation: CASSLQGVSTDTQYF.

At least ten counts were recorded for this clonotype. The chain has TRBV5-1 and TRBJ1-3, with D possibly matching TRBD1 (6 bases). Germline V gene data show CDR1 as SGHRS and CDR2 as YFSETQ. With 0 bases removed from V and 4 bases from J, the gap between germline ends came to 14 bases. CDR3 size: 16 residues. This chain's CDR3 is CASSLDRGARGNTIYF. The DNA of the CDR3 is TGCGCCAGCAGCTTGGATCGGGGGGCGCGAGGAAACACCATATATTTT.

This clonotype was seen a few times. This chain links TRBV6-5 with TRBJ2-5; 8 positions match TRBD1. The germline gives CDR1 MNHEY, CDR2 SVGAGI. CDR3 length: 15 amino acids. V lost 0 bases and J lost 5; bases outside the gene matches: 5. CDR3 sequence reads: CASSYSRQGTETQYF. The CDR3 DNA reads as TGTGCCAGCAGTTACTCGAGACAGGGGACGGAGACCCAGTACTTC.

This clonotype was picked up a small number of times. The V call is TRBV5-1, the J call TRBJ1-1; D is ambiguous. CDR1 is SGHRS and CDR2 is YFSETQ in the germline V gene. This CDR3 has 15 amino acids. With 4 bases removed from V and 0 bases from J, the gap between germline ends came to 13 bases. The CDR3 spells CASSEFGELNTEAFF. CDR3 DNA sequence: TGCGCCAGCAGCGAATTTGGGGAATTGAACACTGAAGCTTTCTTT.

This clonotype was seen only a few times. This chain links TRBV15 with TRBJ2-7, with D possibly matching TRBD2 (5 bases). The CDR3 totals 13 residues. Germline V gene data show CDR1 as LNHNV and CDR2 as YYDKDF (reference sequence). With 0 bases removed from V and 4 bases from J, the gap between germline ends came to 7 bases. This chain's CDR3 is CATSRDRGYEQYF. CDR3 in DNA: TGTGCCACCAGCAGAGATCGGGGTTACGAGCAGTACTTC. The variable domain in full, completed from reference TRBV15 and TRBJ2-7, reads DAMVIQNPRYQVTQFGKPVTLSCSQTLNHNVMYWYQQKSSQAPKLLFHYYDKDFNNEADTPDNFQSRRPNTSFCFLDIRSPGLGDTAMYLCATSRDRGYEQYFGPGTRLTVT.

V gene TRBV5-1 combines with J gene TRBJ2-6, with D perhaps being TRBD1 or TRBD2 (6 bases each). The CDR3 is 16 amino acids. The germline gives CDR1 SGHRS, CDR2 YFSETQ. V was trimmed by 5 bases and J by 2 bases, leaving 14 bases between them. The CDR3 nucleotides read TGCGCCAGCAGTGGGGGGCGACCAACTGGGGCCAACGTCCTGACTTTC. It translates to CASSGGRPTGANVLTF.